These 9 T cell receptor beta chains were all obtained from the same sample, sequenced in a study of T-cell memory formation after mild COVID-19. TCRdb ran MiXCR on the 5' RACE reads and lists one entry per CDR3 protein. The repertoire has some 250,000 distinct CDR3 sequences, over 15% of them found once; the top ten carry about 23%. The sample comprised PBMCs or a T cell subset sorted from them (not recorded which). The receptors originated from a man aged 18 to 35 who had mild COVID-19 (a few samples of this study predate the infection). Cell type and time point are not known.

Ten or more counts support this clonotype. This rearrangement joins TRBV12-5 to TRBJ2-1; 8 positions match TRBD1. Trimming removed 7 bases from V and 2 bases from J; junction bases left unmatched: 10. This CDR3 is built from 16 residues. Germline CDR1 reads LGHNT; CDR2 reads FRNRAP. The CDR3 sequence is CASAKTGQATYNEQFF. As DNA, the CDR3 is TGTGCTAGTGCCAAGACGGGACAGGCAACCTACAATGAGCAGTTCTTC.

The CDR3 coding sequence is TGTGCTAGTGCCCGCTCCGGGACTAGCGGTACCAATGAGCAGTTCTTC. It translates to CASARSGTSGTNEQFF. The V call is TRBV12-5, the J call TRBJ2-1; 11 bases are shared with TRBD2. The germline V gene encodes CDR1 LGHNT and CDR2 FRNRAP. The CDR3 runs 16 residues. V gave up 7 bases and J gave up 6 bases; unmatched junction bases: 11.

The chain employs TRBV4-1 and TRBJ2-3; TRBD2 is a possible D gene (5 bases). V lost 0 bases, J lost 4 bases, and 20 bases lay in between. The CDR3 runs 18 residues. Per the germline V gene, CDR1 is MGHRA and CDR2 is YSYEKL. Here the CDR3 DNA reads TGCGCCAGCAGCCAAGATTCGAGGCGGGCTCCAACGGCAGATACGCAGTATTTT. Protein sequence: CASSQDSRRAPTADTQYF.

The chain combines TRBV7-2 with TRBJ2-1, with 10 positions matching TRBD1. The V and J ends lost 3 bases and 4 bases, in that order; junction bases with no gene match: 3. In germline, CDR1 is SGHTA, CDR2 FQGNSA. The CDR3 contains 15 residues. CDR3 residues: CASSFGTGEYNEQFF. Written as DNA, the CDR3 is TGTGCCAGCAGCTTTGGGACAGGGGAATACAATGAGCAGTTCTTC.

The chain has TRBV6-5 and TRBJ1-2; TRBD1 is a possible D gene (6 bases). This CDR3 spans 13 amino acids. CDR1 and CDR2 (germline): MNHEY, SVGAGI. Trimming stripped 8 bases from V and 0 bases from J, with 10 bases between. The CDR3 spells CASADRANYGYTF. Written as DNA, the CDR3 is TGTGCCAGCGCGGACAGAGCTAACTATGGCTACACCTTC.

The chain couples TRBV7-9 to TRBJ1-1; TRBD1 might be the D (5 bases). The germline V gene has CDR1 SEHNR and CDR2 FQNEAQ (reference sequence). Trimming shortened V by 6 bases and J by 1 base, and 18 bases separated the two germline ends. This CDR3 is 16 amino acids long. CDR3: CASRGGAALSNTEAFF. The CDR3 DNA follows: TGTGCCAGCAGAGGCGGGGCGGCGCTATCGAACACTGAAGCTTTCTTT.

This clonotype was found a few times. The gene calls are TRBV9 and TRBJ2-2, with 7 bases matching TRBD2. The trim removed 3 bases at V and 7 bases at J, leaving 3 bases unmatched. Germline loops: CDR1 SGDLS, CDR2 YYNGEE. This CDR3 spans 13 amino acids. In DNA form, the CDR3 reads TGTGCCAGCAGCGGACTAGCTGGCGGGGAGCTGTTTTTT. This encodes CASSGLAGGELFF. Filled out from reference TRBV9 and TRBJ2-2, the complete variable domain reads DSGVTQTPKHLITATGQRVTLRCSPRSGDLSVYWYQQSLDQGLQFLIQYYNGEERAKGNILERFSAQQFPDLHSELNLSSLELGDSALYFCASSGLAGGELFFGEGSRLTVL.

The chain combines TRBV19 with TRBJ1-5; D is unresolved. Per germline, CDR1 LNHDA and CDR2 SQIVND (reference sequence). This CDR3 is built from 12 residues. Trimming shortened V by 7 bases and J by 4 bases, and 8 bases separated the two germline ends. CDR3 DNA sequence: TGTGCCAGTAACTTCGGAAATCAGCCCCAGCATTTT. Its translation is CASNFGNQPQHF.

This clonotype was counted at least ten times. CDR3 amino acids: CASSSRGGLGVNEQFF. CDR3 DNA sequence: TGTGCCAGCAGCTCGAGGGGGGGCCTCGGAGTTAATGAGCAGTTCTTC. The V and J genes are TRBV7-9 and TRBJ2-1; a possible D gene is TRBD2 (7 bases). The CDR3 covers 16 residues. Germline CDR1 and CDR2: SEHNR and FQNEAQ (reference sequence). Between the trimmed V and J ends, which lost 4 bases and 7 bases, there was a span of 20 bases.